The 12 T cell receptor beta chains in this list originate from one sample, sequenced in a study of cytomegalovirus exposure and HLA in healthy donors. PCR employed 60 Vbeta and 13 Jbeta primers. Profiling relied on immunoSEQ multiplex PCR, and the TCRdb table lists in-frame clones only, not all of them. This sample's clone table lists about 70,000 clones. The sequenced sample was PBMCs. These receptors came from a female donor in good health and CMV-seropositive.

The V and J genes are TRBV28 and TRBJ1-2; D gene ambiguous. From germline, CDR1 is MDHEN and CDR2 SYDVKM. The CDR3 has 11 residues. The ends were cut back, 6 bases at V and 8 bases at J, with 10 bases in the middle. The CDR3 region is CASSHKRGYTF. In nucleotides, the CDR3 is TGTGCCAGCAGCCACAAAAGAGGCTACACCTTC.

V and J are TRBV6-5 and TRBJ1-5, with a tentative D call TRBD1 (6 bases). The CDR3 is made up of 14 amino acids. Trimming cost V 2 bases and J 3 bases, with 8 bases left between them. Germline assignment: CDR1 MNHEY and CDR2 SVGAGI. DNA of the CDR3: TGTGCCAGCAGTTACGGACAGTACAATCAGCCCCAGCATTTT. Amino acid sequence: CASSYGQYNQPQHF.

The gene calls are TRBV4-2 and TRBJ2-7; D is unclear. Germline-derived CDR1 and CDR2 are LGHNA and YNFKEQ. The CDR3 length is 14 residues. V lost 4 bases and J 3 bases, leaving 13 bases between the germline ends. CDR3 sequence reads: CASSRGNTNYEQYF. CDR3 nucleotides: TGTGCCAGCAGCCGAGGAAACACCAACTACGAGCAGTACTTC.

Of note for this clone: The junction departs from the called germline gene at one end, perhaps through a read error. The rearrangement uses TRBV30 and TRBJ1-1; unclear D gene. Germline CDR1 reads GTSNPN; CDR2 reads SVGIG (reference sequence). The CDR3 covers 11 residues. DNA of the CDR3: TGTGCCTGGAGTGCTCTTACTGAAGATTTCTTT. Translation: CAWSALTEDFF.

The V call is TRBV11-2, the J call TRBJ1-2; D remains unclear. The germline V and J ends were trimmed by 5 bases and 0 bases, with 10 bases remaining between them. Germline assignment: CDR1 SGHAT and CDR2 FQNNGV. The CDR3 loop spans 14 amino acids. The CDR3 spells CASSRGIANYGYTF. In DNA, the CDR3 is TGTGCCAGCAGCCGGGGAATTGCTAACTATGGCTACACCTTC.

CDR3 DNA: TGTGCCTGGAAGGGCGGGAACACAGATACGCAGTATTTT. Residues: CAWKGGNTDTQYF. The chain uses TRBV30 and TRBJ2-3; D possibly corresponds to TRBD2 (6 bases). The V end was cut by 4 bases, the J end by 2 bases, with 10 bases between. Germline V gene data show CDR1 as GTSNPN and CDR2 as SVGIG (reference sequence). This CDR3 comprises 13 residues.

This chain joins TRBV9 and TRBJ1-5; no firm D call. The CDR3 contains 16 residues. Germline CDR1 is SGDLS and CDR2 is YYNGEE. The V and J ends lost 10 bases and 0 bases respectively, with 20 bases between them. CDR3 protein: CAGGGWAAVSNQPQHF. CDR3 nucleotides: TGTGCCGGAGGAGGTTGGGCAGCTGTTAGCAATCAGCCCCAGCATTTT.

The gene calls are TRBV11-1 and TRBJ2-3; 9 nucleotides agree with TRBD2. V dropped 5 bases and J dropped 2; count of bases not matched to a gene: 5. This CDR3 is 15 amino acids long. In germline, CDR1 is SGHAT, CDR2 FQDESV (reference sequence). The DNA for the CDR3 is TGTGCCAGCAGCCCCTCGGGACTAGCCACAGATACGCAGTATTTT. It codes for CASSPSGLATDTQYF.

The chain has TRBV30 and TRBJ2-1, with 8 nucleotides matching TRBD1. Germline lookup yields CDR1 GTSNPN and CDR2 SVGIG (reference sequence). This CDR3 spans 13 amino acids. The trim removed 1 base at V and 5 bases at J, leaving 1 base unmatched. The CDR3 sequence is CAWSATGDNEQFF. The CDR3 nucleotides read TGTGCCTGGAGTGCGACAGGGGACAATGAGCAGTTCTTC.

In regard to this clone: A read error may account for a junction end that differs from germline. The J gene is TRBJ1-4, the V gene TRBV6-1; D not resolved. The CDR3 length is 15 residues. Germline V gene sequence: CDR1 MNHNS, CDR2 SASEGT. This CDR3 reads CATSEVGNRDEKLFF. The CDR3 DNA follows: TGTGCCACCAGTGAAGTCGGCAATCGGGATGAAAAACTGTTTTTT.

The gene calls are TRBV29-1 and TRBJ1-2; D call uncertain. V was trimmed by 3 bases and J by 0 bases, leaving 8 bases between them. The CDR3 sequence is 13 residues long. Germline assignment: CDR1 SQVTM and CDR2 ANQGSEA. The CDR3 spells CSVDVATNYGYTF. DNA of the CDR3: TGCAGCGTTGATGTGGCCACTAACTATGGCTACACCTTC.

The chain has TRBV7-9 and TRBJ1-1; TRBD1 might be the D (5 bases). CDR3 size: 15 residues. Germline V gene data show CDR1 as SEHNR and CDR2 as FQNEAQ (reference sequence). V was clipped by 3 bases and J by 3 bases, with 14 bases between them. CDR3 loop: CASSFRDSWDTEAFF. CDR3 DNA sequence: TGTGCCAGCAGCTTTCGGGACTCATGGGACACTGAAGCTTTCTTT.